This T cell receptor beta chain is drawn from a study of blood T cell repertoires in COVID-19. Study details: Researchers got acute and convalescent COVID-19 samples from the United States, Italy and Spain. From T cells, B-cell-depleted T cells, or PBMCs came the material, which was cDNA or gDNA.

Original handling: Amplifying reference gene primers gave estimates of nucleated cell counts. This table comes from immunoSEQ multiplex PCR, and its TCRdb copy is limited to in-frame clones, with some not included. The V and J calls and clone size come from that table; D and trimming were worked out from the DNA. The sample yields roughly 570,000 clones, 85% to 90% seen once. This clone has just one count. Input material: peripheral blood. This sequence originates from a woman between 50 and 59 years old with COVID-19, enrolled during active disease.

CDR3: CASSGRVNTEAFF. The CDR3 nucleotides are TGTGCCAGCAGTGGCCGGGTGAACACTGAAGCTTTCTTT. The chain recombines TRBV25-1 with TRBJ1-1; unclear D gene. This CDR3 comprises 13 residues. Trimming pared 4 bases from V and 0 bases from J, leaving 6 bases between. Germline values: CDR1 MGHDK, CDR2 SYGVNS.